This T cell receptor (beta chain) came from a study of blood T cell repertoires in COVID-19. Overall study context: In each case, the material was cDNA or gDNA derived from T cells, B-cell-depleted T cells, or PBMCs.

Original processing notes: Amplifying reference gene primers gave estimates of nucleated cell counts. TCRdb's table, derived via immunoSEQ multiplex PCR, lists solely in-frame clones and lacks some. V and J calls and clone size are as listed in that table; D and trimming were resolved from the DNA. The table lists under 85,000 clones, approximately 80% of them singletons. CDR1 is SGHRS and CDR2 is YFSETQ in the germline V gene. V was pared by 7 bases and J by 6 bases, with 8 bases of the junction left unmatched. This CDR3 has 15 amino acids. The rearrangement links TRBV5-1 to TRBJ2-5, with 14 bases identical to TRBD2. This receptor was identified in a man aged 25-45 years with COVID-19, enrolled during active disease. The sample consisted of peripheral blood. Here the CDR3 reads CASSGLAGGDKTQYF. The CDR3 nucleotides are TGCGCCAGCTCCGGACTAGCGGGAGGAGACAAGACCCAGTACTTC. Full variable domain (rest looked up from reference TRBV5-1 and TRBJ2-5): KAGVTQTPRYLIKTRGQQVTLSCSPISGHRSVSWYQQTPGQGLQFLFEYFSETQRNKGNFPGRFSGRQFSNSRSEMNVSTLELGDSALYLCASSGLAGGDKTQYFGPGTRLLVL.